A single sample gave rise to the 15 T cell receptor beta chains below, sequenced in a study of Graves' ophthalmopathy and Graves' hyperthyroidism. RNA transcripts provided the template for amplifying TCR beta CDR3 regions. HTBI primers primed a first-round RT-PCR, and a second-round multiplex PCR followed. TCRdb re-called the multiplex PCR reads through MiXCR, storing one row per CDR3 protein. The sample has approximately 330,000 distinct CDR3 sequences; around a sixth are singletons. Input material: peripheral blood. The receptors originated from an adult man with Graves' ophthalmopathy.

The J gene is TRBJ1-2, the V gene TRBV7-2, with TRBD1 matching over 9 bases. Losses at the gene ends were 5 bases for V and 7 bases for J; bases not matched to a gene: 5. Germline V gene lookup returns CDR1 SGHTA and CDR2 FQGNSA. CDR3 size: 13 residues. Here the CDR3 DNA reads TGTGCCAGCAGCCCGGGGACAGGGCCTGGCTACACCTTC. Translating it yields CASSPGTGPGYTF.

This clonotype was detected many times. This chain's CDR3 is CASSTRTGTGGNTIYF. The CDR3 coding sequence is TGTGCCAGCAGCACGCGAACCGGGACGGGGGGAAACACCATATATTTT. V gene TRBV11-2 combines with J gene TRBJ1-3; D may be TRBD1 (5 bases). The germline gives CDR1 SGHAT, CDR2 FQNNGV. The CDR3 sequence is 16 residues long. V gave up 5 bases and J gave up 4 bases, with 18 bases separating them.

This clonotype appeared many times. CDR3 in amino acids: CASRTRHRGGLNQPQHF. Written as DNA, the CDR3 is TGTGCCAGCAGAACCCGCCACAGAGGGGGGCTCAATCAGCCCCAGCATTTT. This chain joins TRBV6-2 or TRBV6-3 and TRBJ1-5; TRBD1 might be the D (6 bases). This CDR3 spans 17 amino acids. The V end was cut by 6 bases, the J end by 3 bases, with 21 bases between. Germline assignment: CDR1 MNHEY and CDR2 SVGEGT.

This clonotype was seen many times. This rearrangement joins TRBV10-3 to TRBJ2-7, with 7 bases fitting TRBD1. Germline assignment: CDR1 ENHRY and CDR2 SYGVKD. The CDR3 is 13 residues long. The J segment lost 5 bases and the V segment lost 10 bases, leaving 11 bases of the junction unmatched. The CDR3 here is CATTHRGSDEQYF. In nucleotides, the CDR3 is TGTGCCACGACCCACAGGGGTAGCGACGAGCAGTACTTC.

Many counts were recorded for this clonotype. The gene calls are TRBV12-3 or TRBV12-4 and TRBJ2-5, with D tentatively TRBD1 or TRBD2 (5 bases each). This CDR3 comprises 13 residues. V was trimmed by 1 base and J by 12 bases, leaving 15 bases between them. CDR3 in amino acids: CASSLGDRDGKYF. The CDR3, as DNA: TGTGCCAGCAGTTTAGGCGACCGGGACGGAAAGTACTTC.

Ten or more counts support this clonotype. This chain connects TRBV28 to TRBJ2-7, with D perhaps given as TRBD1 or TRBD2 (5 bases each). Trimming cost V 6 bases and J 0 bases, with 12 bases left between them. The length of the CDR3 is 14 residues. From germline, CDR1 is MDHEN and CDR2 SYDVKM. In DNA form, the CDR3 reads TGTGCCAGCAGCGGGGCAGAGAGCTCCTACGAGCAGTACTTC. This gives the protein CASSGAESSYEQYF.

This clonotype was counted at least ten times. The chain carries TRBV6-5 and TRBJ1-2; TRBD1 might be the D (6 bases). The CDR3 contains 15 residues. CDR1 is MNHEY and CDR2 is SVGAGI in the germline V gene. Trimming took 6 bases from V and 0 from J, leaving 14 bases between them. The CDR3 nucleotides are TGTGCCAGCAGGGGAACAGGGAAATCTAACTATGGCTACACCTTC. Its protein product is CASRGTGKSNYGYTF.

Many counts were recorded for this clonotype. The gene calls are TRBV27 and TRBJ2-6; D possibly corresponds to TRBD1 (5 bases). Germline lookup yields CDR1 MNHEY and CDR2 SMNVEV (reference sequence). This CDR3 comprises 15 residues. Trimming removed 5 bases from V and 3 bases from J, with 11 bases in between. The CDR3 here is CASSLRDFGANVLTF. CDR3 nucleotides: TGTGCCAGCAGTCTCAGGGATTTTGGGGCCAACGTCCTGACTTTC. The whole variable domain, filled in from reference TRBV27 and TRBJ2-6, reads EAQVTQNPRYLITVTGKKLTVTCSQNMNHEYMSWYRQDPGLGLRQIYYSMNVEVTDKGDVPEGYKVSRKEKRNFPLILESPSPNQTSLYFCASSLRDFGANVLTFGAGSRLTVL.

In its sample, this clonotype was seen many times. V and J are TRBV4-2 and TRBJ2-7; 9 positions agree with TRBD2. CDR1 and CDR2 (germline): LGHNA, YNFKEQ. Germline trimming cut 0 bases from V and 4 bases from J; bases unmatched to any gene: 13. This CDR3 spans 18 amino acids. CDR3 DNA: TGTGCCAGCAGCCAAGATTCCTGGTCGCGGGAGGGCCGATACGAGCAGTACTTC. Its protein is CASSQDSWSREGRYEQYF.

Many counts were recorded for this clonotype. V and J are TRBV12-3 or TRBV12-4 and TRBJ2-5; TRBD2 matches 7 bases. V lost 0 bases, J lost 0 bases, and 10 bases stayed unmatched. The CDR3 covers 18 residues. In DNA, the CDR3 is TGTGCCAGCAGTTTAGCGGCTCGGGACTACCGGTACCAAGAGACCCAGTACTTC. Protein product: CASSLAARDYRYQETQYF.

This clonotype showed up many times. The rearrangement links TRBV11-1 to TRBJ2-2; D possibly matches TRBD1 or TRBD2 (5 bases each). V dropped 5 bases and J dropped 6 bases, with 19 bases sitting between them. The germline V gene encodes CDR1 SGHAT and CDR2 FQDESV (reference sequence). The CDR3 extends over 16 amino acids. The DNA for the CDR3 is TGTGCCAGCAGCATCCTCAGGGACGTTGAAGCCGGGGAGCTGTTTTTT. It yields the protein CASSILRDVEAGELFF.

This clonotype was observed many times. J is TRBJ2-2 and V is TRBV4-2; a possible D gene is TRBD2 (5 bases). This CDR3 comprises 14 residues. V was cut by 6 bases and J by 4 bases, with 12 bases left in between. Germline CDR1 reads LGHNA; CDR2 reads YNFKEQ. In nucleotides, the CDR3 is TGTGCCAGCAGTATACCCCGGGGCACCGGGGAGCTGTTTTTT. Translated, it gives CASSIPRGTGELFF.

This clonotype was found many times. The V gene is TRBV5-1, the J gene TRBJ1-2; D call uncertain. Looked up from germline, CDR1 is SGHRS and CDR2 is YFSETQ. This CDR3 contains 15 residues. Trimming pared 5 bases from V and 8 bases from J, leaving 22 bases between. The CDR3: CASSPPAGAIGGYTF. The CDR3 DNA is TGCGCCAGCAGTCCCCCAGCAGGAGCCATCGGCGGCTACACCTTC.

The sample holds many counts of this clonotype. The rearrangement joins TRBV7-9 to TRBJ1-2; no definite D call. From germline, CDR1 is SEHNR and CDR2 FQNEAQ (reference sequence). The CDR3 covers 13 residues. V was shortened by 0 bases and J by 8 bases, with 10 bases between the two germline ends. The CDR3: CASSLASGSGYTF. For the CDR3, the DNA is TGTGCCAGCAGCTTAGCGTCGGGAAGCGGCTACACCTTC.

The chain is built from TRBV20-1 and TRBJ2-2; D gene unclear. Trimming pared 0 bases from V and 6 bases from J, leaving 8 bases between. This CDR3 contains 13 residues. Germline CDR1 is DFQATT and CDR2 is SNEGSKA (reference sequence). CDR3 coding DNA: TGCAGTGCTAGAGATCAACGGCCCGGGGAGCTGTTTTTT. Its translation: CSARDQRPGELFF.